This TCR beta chain was found in a study of blood T cell repertoires in COVID-19. Looking at the study overall: From the United States, Italy and Spain came samples of acute and convalescent COVID-19.

Per the original methods: Amplifying reference gene primers gave estimates of nucleated cell counts. The table came from immunoSEQ multiplex PCR; TCRdb's copy has only in-frame clones and leaves some out. That table supplies the V and J calls and clone size; D and trimming were determined from the DNA. The table shows some 190,000 clones, with around 84% occurring only once. This clone came up once. Recruitment covered over 20 US areas and drew participants whose ages spanned roughly 18 to 90 years. The study assigned cohorts using participant-reported clinical history. The V end lost 0 bases, the J end lost 4 bases, and 9 bases lay between the germline ends. CDR3 size: 13 residues. Germline V gene data show CDR1 as GTSNPN and CDR2 as SVGIG (reference sequence).

The rearrangement uses TRBV30 and TRBJ1-1, with D unresolved. Sequenced: PBMCs or T cells enriched from blood (not recorded which). This TCR was recovered from a young man with acute COVID-19. CDR3 DNA sequence: TGTGCCTGGAGTGTATATTCAGGCACTGAAGCTTTCTTT. The encoded protein is CAWSVYSGTEAFF.